Only one count was recorded for the clone carrying this TCR beta chain. Its target is unknown. Produced via immunoSEQ multiplex PCR; TCRdb's table is partial and in-frame only. The repertoire includes 350,000 to 500,000 clones, 80% to 95% of them detected once, and approximately 12% sits in the top ten. Treatment indicated: around 19 received Ad26.COV2.S at low or high dose, single or two shots; a few received placebo; per-sample allocation not given. Day 63 following the first vaccine or placebo injection was when the samples were taken. The V gene lost 5 bases and the J gene lost 4 bases, with 15 bases spanning the gap. This CDR3 region has 15 residues. Germline-derived CDR1 and CDR2 are SGHAT and FQDESV (reference sequence). These data belong to a study of Ad26.COV2.S vaccination and SARS-CoV-2 variants. Study-level results: The analyses of TCR breadth and depth may have understated the size of total T cell responses.

The rearrangement links TRBV11-1 to TRBJ2-1; maybe TRBD2 (5 bases). The TCR originated in a person between 18 and 65 years old who received the Ad26.COV2.S COVID-19 vaccine or a placebo. The sample in question was peripheral blood, obtained in a trial of Ad26.COV2.S vaccine versus placebo. CDR3 DNA: TGTGCCAGCAGCGCGACTACCCGATTTTACAATGAGCAGTTCTTC. Its protein product is CASSATTRFYNEQFF.